Listed below are T cell receptor beta chains from one sample, sequenced in a study of control samples from healthy donors and cancer patients. Assay: immunoSEQ multiplex PCR; the TCRdb copy retains only in-frame clones and omits some. The sample consists of 80,000 or so clones, approximately 94% of them appearing once. The sample comprised blood. The source is a middle-aged woman in good health. Both conserved end residues are trimmed from each CDR3. A D gene is named only where the DNA matches it firmly.

NA,TRBJ1-5,TRBV4-3,ASSHEVGGNQPQH
NA,TRBJ1-1,TRBV30,AWSVQQNTEAF
TRBD1,TRBJ1-2,TRBV10-3,AITSGTEGLGYT
NA,TRBJ2-3,TRBV6-1,ASSEAIGIARNTDTQY
NA,TRBJ1-1,TRBV7-6,ASRGEDTEAF
NA,TRBJ1-4,TRBV11-2,ASSLVRRESRGEKLF
NA,TRBJ1-2,TRBV20-1,SELGGYGYT
NA,TRBJ2-1,TRBV12-5,ASGLPHQRNEQF
NA,TRBJ1-1,TRBV7-6,ASSLLYGGNTEAF
TRBD1,TRBJ1-5,TRBV15,ATSRGQGSQPQH
NA,TRBJ2-4,TRBV7-2,ASSPSPSGNIQY
NA,TRBJ2-7,TRBV27,ASSFFSGSYEQY
NA,TRBJ1-2,TRBV9,ASSTTGRGVGYT
NA,TRBJ2-3,TRBV5-1,ASSHRDYTDTQY
NA,TRBJ2-7,TRBV10-3,ATGRGIGTVPYEQY